The rows below give T cell receptor beta chains drawn from one sample of a study of response to subunit inactivated influenza vaccine. Each CDR3 protein gets one entry after TCRdb re-called the RT-PCR reads with MiXCR. The sample lists about 500,000 distinct CDR3 sequences, around 7.7% occurring once. The material was PBMCs from blood, obtained approximately 25 months after vaccination. All receptors derive from a man aged 50 to 75 who received an inactivated influenza vaccine. Each CDR3 is given with its conserved first and last residue. Fields, in order: clone size, J gene, V gene, D gene, CDR3 protein, CDR3 DNA. The D gene is left open where the match is weak. For some rows the clone size is stated as once, few or many, or as a class when expanded; others skip it.

size: NA; J: TRBJ2-4; V: TRBV5-4; D: NA; CDR3: CASTSNLMAKNIQYF; DNA: TGTGCCAGCACCTCAAACCTGATGGCCAAAAACATTCAGTACTTC
size: NA; J: TRBJ2-5; V: TRBV11-2; D: NA; CDR3: CASSLEWGGETQYF; DNA: TGTGCCAGCAGCTTAGAGTGGGGTGGGGAGACCCAGTACTTC
size: NA; J: TRBJ1-5; V: TRBV6-2/TRBV6-3; D: NA; CDR3: CASSSGWGVSDQPQHF; DNA: TGTGCCAGCAGTTCGGGCTGGGGGGTCTCGGATCAGCCCCAGCATTTT
size: few; J: TRBJ1-5; V: TRBV11-2; D: NA; CDR3: CASSLSGYSNQPQHF; DNA: TGTGCCAGCAGCTTGTCGGGTTATAGCAATCAGCCCCAGCATTTT
size: few; J: TRBJ2-5; V: TRBV6-5; D: NA; CDR3: CASSYLLSLGQETQYF; DNA: TGTGCCAGCAGTTACTTACTTTCCTTAGGCCAAGAGACCCAGTACTTC
size: few; J: TRBJ2-2; V: TRBV12-3/TRBV12-4; D: NA; CDR3: CASSSRGVGTGELFF; DNA: TGTGCCAGCAGTTCCCGAGGGGTAGGGACCGGGGAGCTGTTTTTT
size: few; J: TRBJ1-4; V: TRBV10-3; D: TRBD1; CDR3: CAISESKQGNEKLFF; DNA: TGTGCCATCAGTGAGTCGAAACAGGGGAATGAAAAACTGTTTTTT
size: NA; J: TRBJ1-2; V: TRBV6-2/TRBV6-3; D: NA; CDR3: CASNQQVDYGYTF; DNA: TGTGCCAGCAACCAACAGGTCGACTATGGCTACACCTTC
size: many; J: TRBJ2-1; V: TRBV10-3; D: NA; CDR3: CAISSGGGAVYNEQFF; DNA: TGTGCCATCAGCTCAGGTGGGGGGGCCGTCTACAATGAGCAGTTCTTC
size: NA; J: TRBJ1-1; V: TRBV27; D: NA; CDR3: CASKLYLGTEAFF; DNA: TGTGCCAGCAAGTTATATCTTGGGACTGAAGCTTTCTTT
size: many; J: TRBJ2-3; V: TRBV11-2; D: TRBD2; CDR3: CASSPPKREAGGTDTQYF; DNA: TGTGCCAGCAGCCCGCCAAAGCGGGAGGCGGGTGGCACAGATACGCAGTATTTT
size: many; J: TRBJ1-2; V: TRBV7-2; D: TRBD1; CDR3: CASSPIAGTGYYGYTF; DNA: TGTGCCAGCAGCCCAATTGCCGGGACAGGGTACTATGGCTACACCTTC
size: many; J: TRBJ2-1; V: TRBV5-5; D: NA; CDR3: CASSLGDNSYNEQFF; DNA: TGTGCCAGCAGCTTGGGTGACAACTCCTACAATGAGCAGTTCTTC
size: NA; J: TRBJ2-5; V: TRBV11-2; D: TRBD2; CDR3: CASSIVAGGRETQYF; DNA: TGTGCCAGCAGTATAGTAGCGGGGGGGCGGGAGACCCAGTACTTC
size: NA; J: TRBJ1-1; V: TRBV30; D: TRBD1; CDR3: CAWSVPRTFRDSNTEAFF; DNA: TGTGCCTGGAGTGTACCAAGGACATTTCGGGACAGCAACACTGAAGCTTTCTTT
size: few; J: TRBJ1-6; V: TRBV4-2; D: NA; CDR3: CASSQFQGNSPLHF; DNA: TGTGCCAGCAGCCAATTCCAGGGCAATTCACCCCTCCACTTT
size: NA; J: TRBJ2-4; V: TRBV7-9; D: NA; CDR3: CASSLGRAVAKNIQYF; DNA: TGTGCCAGCAGCTTAGGAAGGGCGGTAGCCAAAAACATTCAGTACTTC
size: few; J: TRBJ2-7; V: TRBV6-5; D: NA; CDR3: CASSAGVEQYF; DNA: TGTGCCAGCAGTGCCGGGGTCGAGCAGTACTTC
size: NA; J: TRBJ2-1; V: TRBV12-3/TRBV12-4; D: NA; CDR3: CASSFTSLSYNEQFF; DNA: TGTGCCAGCAGTTTTACTAGCCTCTCCTACAATGAGCAGTTCTTC
size: many; J: TRBJ2-1; V: TRBV20-1; D: TRBD2; CDR3: CSARGLAGVNEQFF; DNA: TGCAGTGCTAGAGGCCTAGCGGGAGTGAATGAGCAGTTCTTC
size: NA; J: TRBJ2-5; V: TRBV10-3; D: TRBD2; CDR3: CAIGSGGSSVETQYF; DNA: TGTGCCATCGGGTCGGGCGGGAGTAGTGTGGAGACCCAGTACTTC
size: few; J: TRBJ1-2; V: TRBV6-5; D: NA; CDR3: CASSYSHTYGYTF; DNA: TGTGCCAGCAGTTACTCCCACACCTATGGCTACACCTTC
size: few; J: TRBJ1-2; V: TRBV15; D: NA; CDR3: CATSREGYGYTF; DNA: TGTGCCACCAGCAGAGAGGGATATGGCTACACCTTC
size: many; J: TRBJ2-7; V: TRBV25-1; D: NA; CDR3: CASSPGRYYEQYF; DNA: TGTGCCAGCAGTCCAGGGCGATACTACGAGCAGTACTTC
size: few; J: TRBJ2-1; V: TRBV28; D: TRBD2; CDR3: CASRGTSDKDHGEQFF; DNA: TGTGCCAGCAGAGGGACTAGCGACAAAGACCACGGTGAGCAGTTCTTC
size: few; J: TRBJ2-2; V: TRBV30; D: TRBD2; CDR3: CAWTLGLAGAAGELFF; DNA: TGTGCCTGGACCCTGGGACTAGCGGGAGCGGCCGGGGAGCTGTTTTTT
size: few; J: TRBJ2-5; V: TRBV4-3; D: TRBD1; CDR3: CASSPTRTGGETQYF; DNA: TGCGCCAGCAGCCCAACCCGGACAGGGGGAGAGACCCAGTACTTC
size: NA; J: TRBJ2-2; V: TRBV6-4; D: TRBD1; CDR3: CASSDSPGTGTRAGELFF; DNA: TGTGCCAGCAGTGACTCCCCGGGGACAGGGACGCGTGCCGGGGAGCTGTTTTTT
size: few; J: TRBJ1-2; V: TRBV7-9; D: TRBD1; CDR3: CASSLVTLQGPYGYTF; DNA: TGTGCCAGCAGCTTAGTTACCTTACAGGGGCCCTATGGCTACACCTTC
size: NA; J: TRBJ1-1; V: TRBV19; D: NA; CDR3: CASSMLGRGGTEAFF; DNA: TGTGCCAGTAGTATGCTCGGCAGGGGTGGCACTGAAGCTTTCTTT
size: few; J: TRBJ1-5; V: TRBV28; D: TRBD1; CDR3: CASSFSSQGGNQPQHF; DNA: TGTGCCAGCAGTTTTTCGTCCCAGGGGGGCAATCAGCCCCAGCATTTT
size: few; J: TRBJ2-1; V: TRBV25-1; D: NA; CDR3: CASSAPGESYNEQFF; DNA: TGTGCCAGCAGTGCCCCCGGGGAGTCCTACAATGAGCAGTTCTTC
size: NA; J: TRBJ2-6; V: TRBV28; D: NA; CDR3: CASRVAGAGANVLTF; DNA: TGTGCCAGCAGGGTTGCCGGGGCTGGGGCCAACGTCCTGACTTTC
size: many; J: TRBJ2-2; V: TRBV7-2; D: TRBD2; CDR3: CASSLTSLANTGELFF; DNA: TGTGCCAGCAGCTTGACTAGCTTGGCGAACACCGGGGAGCTGTTTTTT
size: many; J: TRBJ1-2; V: TRBV29-1; D: NA; CDR3: CSVEGGTAYGYTF; DNA: TGCAGCGTTGAAGGTGGAACAGCCTATGGCTACACCTTC
size: many; J: TRBJ2-7; V: TRBV5-1; D: TRBD1; CDR3: CASRPWTGDHEQYF; DNA: TGCGCCAGCAGACCCTGGACAGGGGACCACGAGCAGTACTTC
size: NA; J: TRBJ2-1; V: TRBV4-2; D: TRBD2; CDR3: CASSQRGGLSYNEQFF; DNA: TGTGCCAGCAGCCAACGGGGGGGCCTGTCCTACAATGAGCAGTTCTTC
size: NA; J: TRBJ2-2; V: TRBV7-9; D: NA; CDR3: CASSLQATGELFF; DNA: TGTGCCAGCAGCTTACAGGCCACCGGGGAGCTGTTTTTT
size: few; J: TRBJ1-6; V: TRBV27; D: NA; CDR3: CASSVSRAAQGYYNSPLHF; DNA: TGTGCCAGCAGTGTCTCCCGCGCGGCACAGGGTTACTATAATTCACCCCTCCACTTT
size: NA; J: TRBJ2-2; V: TRBV11-1; D: NA; CDR3: CASSSHTTNTGELFF; DNA: TGTGCCAGCAGCTCCCATACAACAAACACCGGGGAGCTGTTTTTT
size: NA; J: TRBJ1-5; V: TRBV24-1; D: TRBD1; CDR3: CATSEGQGHSNQPQHF; DNA: TGTGCCACCAGTGAGGGACAGGGGCATAGCAATCAGCCCCAGCATTTT
size: many; J: TRBJ2-7; V: TRBV3-1; D: TRBD1; CDR3: CASSQTGWDYEQYF; DNA: TGTGCCAGCAGCCAGACAGGGTGGGACTACGAGCAGTACTTC
size: few; J: TRBJ2-3; V: TRBV9; D: NA; CDR3: CASSVAWSGSTDTQYF; DNA: TGTGCCAGCAGCGTAGCTTGGTCAGGGAGCACAGATACGCAGTATTTT
size: NA; J: TRBJ1-1; V: TRBV7-2; D: NA; CDR3: CASSRDRTNTEAFF; DNA: TGTGCCAGCAGCAGAGATAGGACCAACACTGAAGCTTTCTTT
size: many; J: TRBJ1-4; V: TRBV20-1; D: NA; CDR3: CSARVPRGKGEKLFF; DNA: TGCAGTGCTAGAGTTCCGAGGGGGAAAGGCGAAAAACTGTTTTTT
size: NA; J: TRBJ2-2; V: TRBV3-1; D: TRBD1; CDR3: CASSHTRDRGRGELFF; DNA: TGTGCCAGCAGCCATACCCGGGACAGGGGACGGGGGGAGCTGTTTTTT
size: many; J: TRBJ2-1; V: TRBV20-1; D: NA; CDR3: CSAIGGSRGSYYNEQFF; DNA: TGCAGTGCTATAGGAGGGTCGAGGGGGAGCTACTACAATGAGCAGTTCTTC
size: few; J: TRBJ2-2; V: TRBV7-8; D: NA; CDR3: CASSLGTPRTGELFF; DNA: TGTGCCAGCAGCTTAGGGACCCCACGCACCGGGGAGCTGTTTTTT
size: many; J: TRBJ2-1; V: TRBV4-3; D: TRBD2; CDR3: CASSQDLASGHYNEQFF; DNA: TGCGCCAGCAGCCAAGATCTCGCTAGCGGGCACTACAATGAGCAGTTCTTC
size: NA; J: TRBJ2-2; V: TRBV25-1; D: TRBD1; CDR3: CASSLITGGGGELFF; DNA: TGTGCCAGCAGTTTAATAACAGGGGGCGGCGGGGAGCTGTTTTTT
size: few; J: TRBJ2-6; V: TRBV5-1; D: NA; CDR3: CASSLGTALSSGANVLTF; DNA: TGCGCCAGCAGCTTGGGGACAGCCCTTAGCTCTGGGGCCAACGTCCTGACTTTC
size: few; J: TRBJ1-2; V: TRBV14; D: TRBD1; CDR3: CASSQGTGNNYGYTF; DNA: TGTGCCAGCAGCCAAGGGACAGGGAACAACTATGGCTACACCTTC
size: many; J: TRBJ2-2; V: TRBV12-3/TRBV12-4; D: NA; CDR3: CASSQLLTGELFF; DNA: TGTGCCAGCTCCCAGCTTCTCACCGGGGAGCTGTTTTTT
size: many; J: TRBJ2-7; V: TRBV27; D: TRBD1; CDR3: CASRRTGGSSYEQYF; DNA: TGTGCCAGCAGGCGAACAGGGGGTAGCTCCTACGAGCAGTACTTC
size: few; J: TRBJ2-1; V: TRBV15; D: TRBD1; CDR3: CATSRDPWTGDLDEQFF; DNA: TGTGCCACCAGCAGAGATCCCTGGACAGGTGATTTGGATGAGCAGTTCTTC
size: few; J: TRBJ1-6; V: TRBV3-1; D: TRBD1; CDR3: CASSQGQGAFSPLHF; DNA: TGTGCCAGCAGCCAAGGACAGGGGGCCTTCTCACCCCTCCACTTT
size: many; J: TRBJ1-1; V: TRBV7-9; D: NA; CDR3: CASSLTGSSEAFF; DNA: TGTGCCAGCAGCCTAACAGGGAGTTCTGAAGCTTTCTTT
size: few; J: TRBJ1-5; V: TRBV3-1; D: NA; CDR3: CASSQGEGGNQPQHF; DNA: TGTGCCAGCAGCCAAGGAGAGGGAGGCAATCAGCCCCAGCATTTT
size: few; J: TRBJ2-1; V: TRBV19; D: TRBD2; CDR3: CASSKLVAGAPGEQFF; DNA: TGTGCCAGTAGTAAGTTGGTAGCGGGAGCCCCTGGGGAGCAGTTCTTC
size: NA; J: TRBJ2-1; V: TRBV27; D: NA; CDR3: CASSYPKNVLFF; DNA: TGTGCCAGCAGTTATCCTAAAAATGTACTGTTCTTC